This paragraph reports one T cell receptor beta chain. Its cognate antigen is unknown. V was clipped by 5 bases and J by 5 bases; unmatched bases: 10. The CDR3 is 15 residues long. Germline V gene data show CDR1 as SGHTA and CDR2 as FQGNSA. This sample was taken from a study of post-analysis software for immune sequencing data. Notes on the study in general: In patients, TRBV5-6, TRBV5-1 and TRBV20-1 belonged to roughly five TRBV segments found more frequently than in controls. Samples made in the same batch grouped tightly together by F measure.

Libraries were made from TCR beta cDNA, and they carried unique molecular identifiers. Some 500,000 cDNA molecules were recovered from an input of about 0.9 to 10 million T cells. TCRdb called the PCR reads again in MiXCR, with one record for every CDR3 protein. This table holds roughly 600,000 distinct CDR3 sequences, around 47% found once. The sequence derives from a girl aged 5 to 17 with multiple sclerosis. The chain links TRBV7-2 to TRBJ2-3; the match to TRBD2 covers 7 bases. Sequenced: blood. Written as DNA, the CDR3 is TGTGCCAGCAGCCTGCGGGAGAGGGAGGGAGATACGCAGTATTTT. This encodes CASSLREREGDTQYF.